Listed here are 2 T cell receptor beta chains from one sample, sequenced in a study of T cell responses to AZD1222 COVID-19 vaccine. Only in-frame clones appear in the TCRdb table, and some are missing; sequencing was by immunoSEQ multiplex PCR. The table shows 85,000 to 120,000 clones, with 90% occurring only once. This specimen consisted of peripheral blood, obtained on day 0 of AZD1222 vaccination. These receptors originate from an adult in good health.

This clone has just a few counts. The V call is TRBV11-1, the J call TRBJ1-1; 11 nucleotides agree with TRBD1. The CDR3 spans 16 residues. V lost 0 bases to trimming and J lost 3 bases; unmatched junction nucleotides: 3. From germline, CDR1 is SGHAT and CDR2 FQDESV (reference sequence). This CDR3 reads CASSLAGQGGDTEAFF. The CDR3 region has the DNA TGTGCCAGCAGCTTAGCGGGACAGGGGGGAGACACTGAAGCTTTCTTT.

This chain joins TRBV4-2 and TRBJ2-7, with TRBD2 as a possible D gene (6 bases). Looked up from germline, CDR1 is LGHNA and CDR2 is YNFKEQ. Trimming pared 1 base from V and 3 bases from J, leaving 16 bases between. This CDR3 comprises 16 residues. CDR3 DNA: TGTGCCAGCAGCCAAGCCAGTAGCGGAGGGATCTACGAGCAGTACTTC. Amino acid sequence: CASSQASSGGIYEQYF.